This TCR beta chain was identified during a study of post-analysis software for immune sequencing data. Background on the study: Patients had relapsing-remitting, secondary progressive or progressive-relapsing multiple sclerosis; some lacked subtype.

Unique molecular identifiers were carried by the TCR beta cDNA libraries. Starting from around 0.96 to 9.9 million T cells, the study yielded about 500,000 cDNA molecules. One entry per CDR3 protein results from TCRdb running MiXCR on the PCR reads. The sample gives 400,000 to 500,000 distinct CDR3 sequences, approximately 38% of which show up once; approximately 7.6% is in the top ten. Overall study findings and caveats: Patients with multiple sclerosis recorded significantly lower normalized Chao1 diversity than controls, the study found. Strong co-clustering by F measure was seen for same-batch samples. Comparison of patients with controls showed a handful of TRBV segments more frequent in patients, TRBV5-6, TRBV5-1 and TRBV20-1 among them.

In the case of this clonotype: Its antigen is unidentified.

Germline V gives CDR1 SGHTA, CDR2 FQGNSA. V was trimmed by 5 bases and J by 4 bases, leaving 8 bases between them. The CDR3 covers 12 residues. This chain uses TRBV7-2 with TRBJ2-5; no firm D call. Material: blood. This clonotype was sampled from a girl aged 2-9 years with multiple sclerosis. CDR3 DNA: TGTGCCAGCAGCCATAACGGAGAGACCCAGTACTTC. Translated: CASSHNGETQYF.